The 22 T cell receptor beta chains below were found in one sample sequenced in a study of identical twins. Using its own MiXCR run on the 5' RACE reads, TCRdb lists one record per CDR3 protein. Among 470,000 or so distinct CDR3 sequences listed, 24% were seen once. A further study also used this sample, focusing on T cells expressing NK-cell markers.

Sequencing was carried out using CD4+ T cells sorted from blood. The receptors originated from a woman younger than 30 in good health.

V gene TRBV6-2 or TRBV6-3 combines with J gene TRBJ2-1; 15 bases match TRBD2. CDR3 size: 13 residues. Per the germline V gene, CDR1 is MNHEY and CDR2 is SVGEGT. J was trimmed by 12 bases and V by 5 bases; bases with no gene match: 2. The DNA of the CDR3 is TGTGCCAGCAGTACGGGACTAGCGGGAGGGCAGTTCTTC. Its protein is CASSTGLAGGQFF.

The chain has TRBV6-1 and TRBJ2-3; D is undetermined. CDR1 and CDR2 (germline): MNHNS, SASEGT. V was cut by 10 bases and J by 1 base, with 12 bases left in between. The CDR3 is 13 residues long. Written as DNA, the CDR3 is TGTGCCACCCTAACCCCCGGCACAGATACGCAGTATTTT. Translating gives CATLTPGTDTQYF.

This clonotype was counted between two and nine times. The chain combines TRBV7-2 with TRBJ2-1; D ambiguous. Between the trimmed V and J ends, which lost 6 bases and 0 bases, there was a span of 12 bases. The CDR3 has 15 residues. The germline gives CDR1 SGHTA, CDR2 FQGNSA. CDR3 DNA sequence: TGTGCCAGCAGGCGATCTGCCCGCTCCTACAATGAGCAGTTCTTC. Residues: CASRRSARSYNEQFF.

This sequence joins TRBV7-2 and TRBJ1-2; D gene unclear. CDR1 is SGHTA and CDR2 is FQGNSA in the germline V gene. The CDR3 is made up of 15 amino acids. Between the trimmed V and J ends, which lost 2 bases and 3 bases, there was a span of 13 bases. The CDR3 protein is CASSLRGVGDYGYTF. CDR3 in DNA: TGTGCCAGCAGCTTAAGAGGAGTGGGTGACTATGGCTACACCTTC.

The CDR3 loop reads CSARDATSGTQYF. As DNA, the CDR3 is TGCAGTGCTAGAGATGCTACCTCGGGGACCCAGTACTTC. V gene TRBV20-1 combines with J gene TRBJ2-5; no reliable D call. Trimming took off 0 bases at V and 7 bases at J, with 12 bases between the two ends. There are 13 residues in the CDR3. The V gene's germline CDR1 is DFQATT and CDR2 SNEGSKA (reference sequence).

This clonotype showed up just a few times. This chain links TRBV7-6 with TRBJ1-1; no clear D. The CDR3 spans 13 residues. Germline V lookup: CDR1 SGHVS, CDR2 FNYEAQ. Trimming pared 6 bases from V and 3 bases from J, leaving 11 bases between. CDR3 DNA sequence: TGTGCCAGCAGTGCCGGACTGGACACTGAAGCTTTCTTT. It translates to CASSAGLDTEAFF. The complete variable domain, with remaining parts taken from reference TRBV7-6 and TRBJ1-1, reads GAGVSQSPRYKVTKRGQDVALRCDPISGHVSLYWYRQALGQGPEFLTYFNYEAQQDKSGLPNDRFSAERPEGSISTLTIQRTEQRDSAMYRCASSAGLDTEAFFGQGTRLTVV.

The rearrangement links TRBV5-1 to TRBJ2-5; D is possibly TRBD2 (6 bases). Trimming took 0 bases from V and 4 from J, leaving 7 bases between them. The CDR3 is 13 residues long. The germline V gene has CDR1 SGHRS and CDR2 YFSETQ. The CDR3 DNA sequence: TGCGCCAGCAGCTTGGTGGAGGGAGAGACCCAGTACTTC. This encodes CASSLVEGETQYF.

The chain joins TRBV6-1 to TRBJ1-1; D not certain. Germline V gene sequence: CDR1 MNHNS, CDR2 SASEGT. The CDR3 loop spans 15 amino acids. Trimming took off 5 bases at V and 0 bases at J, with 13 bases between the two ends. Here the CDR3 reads CASSPRGKMNTEAFF. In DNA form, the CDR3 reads TGTGCCAGCAGTCCCCGGGGTAAGATGAACACTGAAGCTTTCTTT.

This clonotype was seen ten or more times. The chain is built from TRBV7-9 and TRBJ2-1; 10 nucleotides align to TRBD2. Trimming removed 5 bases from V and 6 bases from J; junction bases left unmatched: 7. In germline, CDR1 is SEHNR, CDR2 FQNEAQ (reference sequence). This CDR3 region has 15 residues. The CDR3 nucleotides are TGTGCCAGCAGCCAGGTAGCGGGGGGACTCAATGAGCAGTTCTTC. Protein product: CASSQVAGGLNEQFF.

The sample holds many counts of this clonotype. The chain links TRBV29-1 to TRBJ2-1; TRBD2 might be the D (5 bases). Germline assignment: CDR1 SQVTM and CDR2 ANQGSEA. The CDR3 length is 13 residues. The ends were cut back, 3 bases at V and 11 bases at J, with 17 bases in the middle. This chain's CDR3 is CSVEETRRDQQFF. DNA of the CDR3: TGCAGCGTTGAGGAGACCCGACGGGATCAGCAGTTCTTC.

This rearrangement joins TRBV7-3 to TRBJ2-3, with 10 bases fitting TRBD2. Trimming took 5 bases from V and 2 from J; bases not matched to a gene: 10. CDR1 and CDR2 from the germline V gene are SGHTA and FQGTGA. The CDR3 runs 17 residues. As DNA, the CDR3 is TGTGCCAGCAGCCCCGCCCCACTAGCGGGGTCCACAGATACGCAGTATTTT. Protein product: CASSPAPLAGSTDTQYF.

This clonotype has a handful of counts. This chain's CDR3 is CASSRPGTPNEQFF. The CDR3 DNA follows: TGCGCCAGCAGCCGCCCCGGGACTCCCAATGAGCAGTTCTTC. The chain links TRBV5-1 to TRBJ2-1; possible D gene TRBD2, 6 bases. From germline, CDR1 is SGHRS and CDR2 YFSETQ. The V end lost 4 bases, the J end lost 6 bases, and 14 bases lay between the germline ends. This CDR3 has 14 residues.

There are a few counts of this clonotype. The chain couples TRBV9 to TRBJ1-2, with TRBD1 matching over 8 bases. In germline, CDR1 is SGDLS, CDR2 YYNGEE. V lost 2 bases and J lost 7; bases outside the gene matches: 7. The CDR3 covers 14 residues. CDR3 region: CASSVGQGLSGYTF. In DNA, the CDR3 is TGTGCCAGCAGCGTCGGACAGGGCTTAAGTGGCTACACCTTC.

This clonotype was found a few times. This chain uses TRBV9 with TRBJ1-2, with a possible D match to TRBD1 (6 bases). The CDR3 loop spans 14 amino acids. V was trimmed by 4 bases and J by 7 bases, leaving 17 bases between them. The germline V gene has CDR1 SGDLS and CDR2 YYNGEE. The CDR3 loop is CASSPNQGSGGYTF. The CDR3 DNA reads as TGTGCCAGCAGCCCGAACCAGGGGTCGGGTGGCTACACCTTC.

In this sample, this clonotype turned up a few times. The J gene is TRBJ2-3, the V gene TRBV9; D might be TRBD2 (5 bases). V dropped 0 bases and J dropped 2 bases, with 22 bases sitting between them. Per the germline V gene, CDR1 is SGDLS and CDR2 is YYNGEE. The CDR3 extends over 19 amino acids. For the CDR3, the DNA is TGTGCCAGCAGCGTAGGGTTCAGTGGAGGAAACAACCCCACAGATACGCAGTATTTT. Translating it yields CASSVGFSGGNNPTDTQYF.

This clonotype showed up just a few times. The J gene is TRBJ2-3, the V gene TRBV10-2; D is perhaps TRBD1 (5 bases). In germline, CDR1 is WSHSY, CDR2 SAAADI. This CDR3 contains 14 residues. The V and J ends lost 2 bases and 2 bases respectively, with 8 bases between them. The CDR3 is CASSEGRVTDTQYF. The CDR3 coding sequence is TGCGCCAGCAGTGAGGGCAGGGTCACAGATACGCAGTATTTT.

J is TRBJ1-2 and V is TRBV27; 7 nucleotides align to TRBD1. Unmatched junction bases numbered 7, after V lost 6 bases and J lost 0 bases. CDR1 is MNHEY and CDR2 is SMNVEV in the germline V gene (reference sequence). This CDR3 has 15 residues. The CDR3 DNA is TGTGCCAGCAGGATCACCGGGACAGCTAACTATGGCTACACCTTC. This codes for CASRITGTANYGYTF.

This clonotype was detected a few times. Written as DNA, the CDR3 is TGCGCCAGCAGTGAGTGGACAGGGAACTACGAGCAGTACTTC. Translating it yields CASSEWTGNYEQYF. V and J are TRBV10-1 and TRBJ2-7; 8 bases map to TRBD1. V was clipped by 1 base and J by 3 bases; unmatched bases: 2. Per germline, CDR1 WNHNN and CDR2 SYGVQD (reference sequence). This CDR3 is 14 amino acids long.

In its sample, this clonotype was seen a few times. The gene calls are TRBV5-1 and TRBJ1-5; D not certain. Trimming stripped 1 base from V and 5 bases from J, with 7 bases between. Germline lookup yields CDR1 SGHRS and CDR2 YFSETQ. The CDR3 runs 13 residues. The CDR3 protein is CASSLWTDQPQHF. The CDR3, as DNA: TGCGCCAGCAGCTTGTGGACCGATCAGCCCCAGCATTTT. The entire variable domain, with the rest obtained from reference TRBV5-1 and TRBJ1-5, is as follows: KAGVTQTPRYLIKTRGQQVTLSCSPISGHRSVSWYQQTPGQGLQFLFEYFSETQRNKGNFPGRFSGRQFSNSRSEMNVSTLELGDSALYLCASSLWTDQPQHFGDGTRLSIL.

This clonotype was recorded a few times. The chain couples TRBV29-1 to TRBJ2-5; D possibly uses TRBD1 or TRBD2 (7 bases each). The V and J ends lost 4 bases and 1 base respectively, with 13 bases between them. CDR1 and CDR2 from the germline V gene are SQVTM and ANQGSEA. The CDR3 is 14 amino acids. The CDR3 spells CSVGGGGFQETQYF. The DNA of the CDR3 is TGCAGCGTTGGGGGAGGGGGCTTCCAAGAGACCCAGTACTTC.

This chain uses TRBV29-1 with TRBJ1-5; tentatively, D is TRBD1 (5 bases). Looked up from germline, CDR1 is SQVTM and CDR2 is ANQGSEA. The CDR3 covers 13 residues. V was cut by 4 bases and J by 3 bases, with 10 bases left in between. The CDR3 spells CSVGGAPNQPQHF. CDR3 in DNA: TGCAGCGTTGGAGGGGCCCCCAATCAGCCCCAGCATTTT. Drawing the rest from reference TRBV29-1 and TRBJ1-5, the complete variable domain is SAVISQKPSRDICQRGTSLTIQCQVDSQVTMMFWYRQQPGQSLTLIATANQGSEATYESGFVIDKFPISRPNLTFSTLTVSNMSPEDSSIYLCSVGGAPNQPQHFGDGTRLSIL.

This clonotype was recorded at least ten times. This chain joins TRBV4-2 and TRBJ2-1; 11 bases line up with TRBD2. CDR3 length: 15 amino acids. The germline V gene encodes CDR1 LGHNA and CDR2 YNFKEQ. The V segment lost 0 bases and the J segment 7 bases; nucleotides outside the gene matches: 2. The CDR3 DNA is TGTGCCAGCAGCCAAGATCGACTAGCGGGGAATGAGCAGTTCTTC. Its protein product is CASSQDRLAGNEQFF.